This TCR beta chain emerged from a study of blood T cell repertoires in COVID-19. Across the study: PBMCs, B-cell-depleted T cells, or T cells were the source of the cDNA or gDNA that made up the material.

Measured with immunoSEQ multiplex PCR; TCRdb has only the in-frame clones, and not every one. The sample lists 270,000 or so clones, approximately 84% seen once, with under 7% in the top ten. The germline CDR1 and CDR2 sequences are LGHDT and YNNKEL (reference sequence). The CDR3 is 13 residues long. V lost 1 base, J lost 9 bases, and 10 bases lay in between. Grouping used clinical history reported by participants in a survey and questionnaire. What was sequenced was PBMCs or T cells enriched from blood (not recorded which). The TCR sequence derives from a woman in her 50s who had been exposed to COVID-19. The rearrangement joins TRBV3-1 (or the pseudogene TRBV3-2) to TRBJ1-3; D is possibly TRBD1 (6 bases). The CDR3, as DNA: TGTGCCAGCAGCCAAGGGACAGACCCCACCATATATTTT. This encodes CASSQGTDPTIYF.